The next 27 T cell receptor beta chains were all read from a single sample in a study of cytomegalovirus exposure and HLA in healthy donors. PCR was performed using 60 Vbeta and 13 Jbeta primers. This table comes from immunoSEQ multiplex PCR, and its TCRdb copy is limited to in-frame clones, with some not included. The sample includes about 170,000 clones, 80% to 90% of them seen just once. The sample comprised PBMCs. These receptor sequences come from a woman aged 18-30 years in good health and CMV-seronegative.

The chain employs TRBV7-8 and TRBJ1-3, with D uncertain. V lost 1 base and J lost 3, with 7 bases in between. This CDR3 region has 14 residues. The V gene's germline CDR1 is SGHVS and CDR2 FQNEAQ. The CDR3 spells CASSLGPGGNTIYF. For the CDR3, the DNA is TGTGCCAGCAGCTTAGGGCCTGGTGGAAACACCATATATTTT.

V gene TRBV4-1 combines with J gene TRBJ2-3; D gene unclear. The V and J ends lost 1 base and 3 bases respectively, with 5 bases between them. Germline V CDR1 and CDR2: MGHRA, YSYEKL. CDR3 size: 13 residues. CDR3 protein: CASSQVGTDTQYF. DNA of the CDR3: TGCGCCAGCAGCCAAGTCGGGACAGATACGCAGTATTTT.

The CDR3 bases are TGTGCCAGCAGCAAAACACGGGAGCCCTACAATGAGCAGTTCTTC. Translated, it gives CASSKTREPYNEQFF. The chain combines TRBV7-3 with TRBJ2-1; D possibly corresponds to TRBD2 (6 bases). Between the trimmed V and J ends, which lost 5 bases and 2 bases, there was a span of 13 bases. There are 15 residues in the CDR3. Germline values: CDR1 SGHTA, CDR2 FQGTGA.

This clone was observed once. The CDR3 loop is CASSLAPRGKGYEQYF. In DNA, the CDR3 is TGTGCCAGCAGTTTGGCCCCCCGGGGGAAGGGCTACGAGCAGTACTTC. The chain is built from TRBV28 and TRBJ2-7, with a tentative D call TRBD2 (6 bases). Germline V gives CDR1 MDHEN, CDR2 SYDVKM. This CDR3 comprises 16 residues. Trimming shortened V by 3 bases and J by 3 bases, and 18 bases separated the two germline ends.

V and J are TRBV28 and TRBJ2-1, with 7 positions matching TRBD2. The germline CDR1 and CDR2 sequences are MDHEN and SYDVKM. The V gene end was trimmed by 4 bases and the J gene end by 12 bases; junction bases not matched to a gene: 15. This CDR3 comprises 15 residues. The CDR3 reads CASSSSGREHLGQFF. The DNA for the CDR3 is TGTGCCAGCAGTTCGTCCGGGCGGGAGCACCTTGGGCAGTTCTTC.

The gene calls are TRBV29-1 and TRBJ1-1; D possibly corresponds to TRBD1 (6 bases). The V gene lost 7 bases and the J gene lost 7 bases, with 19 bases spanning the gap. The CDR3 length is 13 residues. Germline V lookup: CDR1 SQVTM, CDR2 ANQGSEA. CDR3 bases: TGCAGCGCCCTTGAAATTCCGGGACATGAAGCTTTCTTT. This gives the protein CSALEIPGHEAFF.

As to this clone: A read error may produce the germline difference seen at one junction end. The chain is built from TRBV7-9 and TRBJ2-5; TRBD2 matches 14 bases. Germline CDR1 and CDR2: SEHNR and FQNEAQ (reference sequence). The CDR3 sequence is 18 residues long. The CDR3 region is CSSSLGTSGRQYQETQYF. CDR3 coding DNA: TGTTCCAGCAGCTTAGGGACTAGCGGGAGACAGTACCAAGAGACCCAGTACTTC.

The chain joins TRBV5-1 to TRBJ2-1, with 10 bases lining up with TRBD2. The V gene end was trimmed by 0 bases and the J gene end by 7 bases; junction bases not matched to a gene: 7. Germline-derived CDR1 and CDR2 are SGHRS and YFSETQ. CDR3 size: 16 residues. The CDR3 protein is CASSLGASGSRNEQFF. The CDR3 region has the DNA TGCGCCAGCAGCTTGGGGGCTAGCGGGAGTCGAAATGAGCAGTTCTTC.

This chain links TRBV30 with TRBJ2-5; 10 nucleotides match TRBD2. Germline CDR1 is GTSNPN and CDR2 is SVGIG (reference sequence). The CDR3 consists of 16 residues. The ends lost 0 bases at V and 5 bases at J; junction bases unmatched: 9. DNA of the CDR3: TGTGCCTGGAGTGTGGGACTAGCGAACGAGGGGGAGACCCAGTACTTC. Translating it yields CAWSVGLANEGETQYF.

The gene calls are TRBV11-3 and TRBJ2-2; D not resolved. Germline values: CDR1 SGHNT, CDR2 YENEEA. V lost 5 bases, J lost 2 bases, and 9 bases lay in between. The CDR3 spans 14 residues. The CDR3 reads CASSPYLNTGELFF. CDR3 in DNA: TGTGCCAGCAGCCCCTACCTCAACACCGGGGAGCTGTTTTTT.

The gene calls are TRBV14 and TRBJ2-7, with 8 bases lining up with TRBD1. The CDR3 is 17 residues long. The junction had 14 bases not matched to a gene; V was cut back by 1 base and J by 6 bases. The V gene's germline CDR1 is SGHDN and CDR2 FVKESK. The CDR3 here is CASSQVGRQGKRGEQYF. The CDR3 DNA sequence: TGTGCCAGCAGCCAAGTGGGAAGACAGGGGAAGAGAGGCGAGCAGTACTTC. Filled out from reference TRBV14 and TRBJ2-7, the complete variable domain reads EAGVTQFPSHSVIEKGQTVTLRCDPISGHDNLYWYRRVMGKEIKFLLHFVKESKQDESGMPNNRFLAERTGGTYSTLKVQPAELEDSGVYFCASSQVGRQGKRGEQYFGPGTRLTVT.

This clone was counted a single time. This CDR3 is CASSFGWSGGSYEQYF. The CDR3, as DNA: TGTGCCAGCAGTTTTGGGTGGTCGGGAGGGTCCTACGAGCAGTACTTC. The chain has TRBV27 and TRBJ2-7, with TRBD2 matching 8 bases. The V gene end was trimmed by 3 bases and the J gene end by 1 base; junction bases not matched to a gene: 8. The CDR3 consists of 16 residues. The V gene's germline CDR1 is MNHEY and CDR2 SMNVEV (reference sequence).

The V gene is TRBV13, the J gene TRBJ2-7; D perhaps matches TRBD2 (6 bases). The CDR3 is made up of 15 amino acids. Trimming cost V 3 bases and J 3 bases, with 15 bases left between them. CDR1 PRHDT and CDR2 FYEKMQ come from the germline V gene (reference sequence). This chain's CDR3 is CASSFTGELDYEQYF. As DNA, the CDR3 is TGTGCCAGCAGCTTTACGGGGGAGCTAGACTACGAGCAGTACTTC.

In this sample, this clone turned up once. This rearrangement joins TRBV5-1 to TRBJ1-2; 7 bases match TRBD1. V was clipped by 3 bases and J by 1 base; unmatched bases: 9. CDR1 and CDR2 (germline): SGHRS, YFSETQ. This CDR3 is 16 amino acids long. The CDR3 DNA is TGCGCCAGCAGCTCAGGGTGGGACAGAGTTAACTATGGCTACACCTTC. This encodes CASSSGWDRVNYGYTF.

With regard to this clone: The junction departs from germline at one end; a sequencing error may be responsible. CDR3: CSSSRRTDYGYTF. CDR3 in DNA: TGTTCCAGCAGCAGGAGGACAGACTATGGCTACACCTTC. The chain has TRBV7-9 and TRBJ1-2, with D maybe TRBD1 (6 bases). CDR3 size: 13 residues. Germline loops: CDR1 SEHNR, CDR2 FQNEAQ (reference sequence).

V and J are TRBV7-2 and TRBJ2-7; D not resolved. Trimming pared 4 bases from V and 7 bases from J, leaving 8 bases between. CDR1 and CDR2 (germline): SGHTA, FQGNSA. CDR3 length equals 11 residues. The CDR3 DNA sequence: TGTGCCAGCAGCTCGTCTTGTGAGCAGTACTTC. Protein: CASSSSCEQYF.

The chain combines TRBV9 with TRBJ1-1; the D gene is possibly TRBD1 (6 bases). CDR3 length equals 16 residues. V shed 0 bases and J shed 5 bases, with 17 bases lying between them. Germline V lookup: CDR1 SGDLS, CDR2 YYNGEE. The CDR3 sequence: CASSVGSGSGATEAFF. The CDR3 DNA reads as TGTGCCAGCAGCGTAGGAAGTGGATCAGGGGCTACTGAAGCTTTCTTT.

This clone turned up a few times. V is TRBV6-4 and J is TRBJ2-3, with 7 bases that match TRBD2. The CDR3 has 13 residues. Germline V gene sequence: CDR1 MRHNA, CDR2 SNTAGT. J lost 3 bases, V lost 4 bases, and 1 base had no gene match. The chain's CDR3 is CASSGRETDTQYF. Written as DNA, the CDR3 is TGTGCCAGCAGTGGGCGGGAGACAGATACGCAGTATTTT.

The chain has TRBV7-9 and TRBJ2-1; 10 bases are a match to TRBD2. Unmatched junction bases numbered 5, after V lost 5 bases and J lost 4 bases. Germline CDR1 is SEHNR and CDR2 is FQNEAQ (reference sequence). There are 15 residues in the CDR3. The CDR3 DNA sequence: TGTGCCAGCAGCCACAGCGGGAGGGGTTACAATGAGCAGTTCTTC. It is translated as CASSHSGRGYNEQFF.

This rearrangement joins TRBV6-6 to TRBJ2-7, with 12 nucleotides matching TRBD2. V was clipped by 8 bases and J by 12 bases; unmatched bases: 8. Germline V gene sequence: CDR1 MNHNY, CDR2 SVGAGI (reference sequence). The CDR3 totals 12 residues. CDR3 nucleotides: TGTGCCAGCGGAACGACTAGCGGGAGAACGTACTTC. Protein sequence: CASGTTSGRTYF.

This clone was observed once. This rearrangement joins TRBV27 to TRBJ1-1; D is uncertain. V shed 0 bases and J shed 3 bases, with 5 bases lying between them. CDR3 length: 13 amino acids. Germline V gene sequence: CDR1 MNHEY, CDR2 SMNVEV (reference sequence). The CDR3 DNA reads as TGTGCCAGCAGTTTATCGGCTGACACTGAAGCTTTCTTT. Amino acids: CASSLSADTEAFF.

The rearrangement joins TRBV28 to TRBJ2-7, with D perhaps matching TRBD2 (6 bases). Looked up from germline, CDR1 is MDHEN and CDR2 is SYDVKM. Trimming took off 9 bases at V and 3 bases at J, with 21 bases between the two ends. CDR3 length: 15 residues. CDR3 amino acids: CASNVLGTGDYEQYF. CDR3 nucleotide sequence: TGTGCCAGTAACGTCCTGGGGACGGGAGACTACGAGCAGTACTTC.

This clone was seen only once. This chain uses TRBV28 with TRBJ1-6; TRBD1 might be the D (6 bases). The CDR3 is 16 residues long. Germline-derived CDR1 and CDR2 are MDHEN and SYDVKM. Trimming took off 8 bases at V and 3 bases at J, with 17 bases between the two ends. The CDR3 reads CASWGSGDIYNSPLHF. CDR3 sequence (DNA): TGTGCCAGCTGGGGTTCAGGGGATATCTATAATTCACCCCTCCACTTT.

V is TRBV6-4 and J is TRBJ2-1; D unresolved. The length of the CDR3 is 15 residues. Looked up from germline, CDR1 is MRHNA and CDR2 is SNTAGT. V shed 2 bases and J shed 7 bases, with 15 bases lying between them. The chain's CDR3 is CASSDPFLSTNEQFF. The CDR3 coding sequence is TGTGCCAGCAGTGACCCGTTTTTGAGTACGAATGAGCAGTTCTTC.

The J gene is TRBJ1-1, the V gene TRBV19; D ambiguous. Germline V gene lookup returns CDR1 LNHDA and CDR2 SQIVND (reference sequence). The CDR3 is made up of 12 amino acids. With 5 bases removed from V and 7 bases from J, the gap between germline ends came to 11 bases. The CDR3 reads CASSPKTDEAFF. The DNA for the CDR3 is TGTGCCAGTAGTCCGAAGACTGATGAAGCTTTCTTT.

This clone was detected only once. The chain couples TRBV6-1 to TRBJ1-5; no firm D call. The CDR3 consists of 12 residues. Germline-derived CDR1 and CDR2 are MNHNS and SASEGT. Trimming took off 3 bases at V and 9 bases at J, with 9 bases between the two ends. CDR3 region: CASSDNLRPQHF. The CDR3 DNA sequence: TGTGCCAGCAGTGACAACCTACGGCCCCAGCATTTT.

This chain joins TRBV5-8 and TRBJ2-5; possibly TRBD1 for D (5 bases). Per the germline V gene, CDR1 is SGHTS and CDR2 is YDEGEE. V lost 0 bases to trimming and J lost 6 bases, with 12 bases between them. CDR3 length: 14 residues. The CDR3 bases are TGTGCCAGCAGCTTGGGCAGGGTAGGGAAGACCCAGTACTTC. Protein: CASSLGRVGKTQYF.